Sequencing of this TCR beta chain was carried out in a study of early T cells in non-severe SARS-CoV-2 infection. TCRdb itself ran the 5' RACE reads through MiXCR, one entry per CDR3 protein. The sample yields tens of thousands of distinct CDR3 sequences, roughly 10% seen once. Deletions cut 3 bases from V and 2 bases from J, with 7 bases between. CDR3 size: 14 residues. Germline V gene data show CDR1 as SGHNT and CDR2 as YENEEA. This clonotype showed up many times. The sequence was collected from an adult who was a healthcare worker with PCR-confirmed SARS-CoV-2 infection or an uninfected control (not recorded which). This chain joins TRBV11-3 and TRBJ2-2; the D gene is possibly TRBD2 (5 bases). Sequenced: whole blood. This CDR3 is CASSFRGNTGELFF. The CDR3 nucleotides read TGTGCCAGCAGCTTTCGGGGTAACACCGGGGAGCTGTTTTTT.